A selection of T cell receptor beta chains follows, all from one sample in a study of T cells in Graves' hyperthyroidism and ophthalmopathy. In TCRdb, the multiplex PCR reads were re-called with MiXCR into one record per CDR3 protein. Of about 350,000 distinct CDR3 sequences listed, about a sixth are singletons. The sequenced sample consisted of blood. The receptors were gathered from a woman in her 40s with Graves' ophthalmopathy. Both conserved end residues are part of each CDR3. The order of the fields is J gene, V gene, D gene, clone size, CDR3 protein, CDR3 DNA. A D gene is named only where the DNA matches it firmly. Expanded clones get a size class; other rows say once, few or many, or leave the size out.

>TRBJ1-2|TRBV11-2|NA|many
CASSLEPGVFWGYTF
TGTGCCAGCAGCTTAGAGCCAGGGGTCTTTTGGGGCTACACCTTC
>TRBJ1-3|TRBV7-8|NA|many
CASSLEGGHSGNTIYF
TGTGCCAGCAGCTTAGAGGGCGGGCACTCTGGAAACACCATATATTTT
>TRBJ2-2|TRBV9|TRBD1|few
CASSVKAGTGGAGSTGELFF
TGTGCCAGCAGCGTCAAAGCCGGGACAGGGGGCGCGGGGAGCACCGGGGAGCTGTTTTTT
>TRBJ2-2|TRBV6-1|NA|NA
CATSQGGELFF
TGTGCCACCTCGCAGGGCGGGGAGCTGTTTTTT
>TRBJ2-7|TRBV9|NA|many
CASSASGLSSYEQYF
TGTGCCAGCAGCGCATCGGGTTTGAGCTCCTACGAGCAGTACTTC
>TRBJ1-2|TRBV28|TRBD1|NA
CASRLSGQDYGYTF
TGTGCCAGCAGGCTCTCCGGACAGGACTATGGCTACACCTTC
>TRBJ1-1|TRBV7-2|NA|many
CASSNPSAGEAFF
TGTGCCAGCAGCAACCCCTCGGCAGGGGAAGCTTTCTTT
>TRBJ2-7|TRBV6-1|TRBD1|many
CASRVQGAREQYF
TGTGCCAGCAGGGTACAGGGGGCGAGGGAGCAGTACTTC
>TRBJ2-7|TRBV10-3|NA|NA
CAISEVSGYEQYF
TGTGCCATCAGTGAAGTTTCTGGTTACGAGCAGTACTTC
>TRBJ2-2|TRBV6-4|TRBD2|many
CASRISGFGTSAITGELFF
TGTGCCAGCAGGATATCCGGTTTTGGAACTAGCGCGATCACCGGGGAGCTGTTTTTT
>TRBJ2-7|TRBV6-5|TRBD2|many
CASSYSGLAGSLPYEQYF
TGTGCCAGCAGTTACTCAGGACTAGCGGGTTCTCTACCCTACGAGCAGTACTTC
>TRBJ2-5|TRBV28|NA|many
CASSPGDRQTQYF
TGTGCCAGCAGTCCTGGGGACCGTCAGACCCAGTACTTC
>TRBJ1-5|TRBV2|NA|many
CASTGTSPNQPQHF
TGTGCCAGCACCGGGACAAGCCCCAATCAGCCCCAGCATTTT
>TRBJ2-7|TRBV6-5|TRBD1|many
CASSPRQGAYEQYF
TGTGCCAGCAGTCCTCGACAGGGGGCCTACGAGCAGTACTTC
>TRBJ1-5|TRBV6-1|NA|many
CASSEQDGNQPQHF
TGTGCCAGCAGTGAACAGGACGGAAATCAGCCCCAGCATTTT
>TRBJ1-3|TRBV6-1|NA|many
CATTGNGNTIYF
TGTGCCACCACAGGGAATGGAAACACCATATATTTT
>TRBJ2-7|TRBV3-1|TRBD2|many
CASSPRASLKRESYEQYF
TGTGCCAGCAGCCCCCGGGCCTCCTTGAAGCGGGAGTCCTACGAGCAGTACTTC
>TRBJ1-2|TRBV29-1|TRBD1|many
CSVSAGTGDGYTF
TGCAGCGTTAGCGCCGGGACAGGGGATGGCTACACCTTC
>TRBJ2-1|TRBV19|TRBD2|many
CASSMSGNYNEQFF
TGTGCCAGTAGTATGAGCGGGAACTACAATGAGCAGTTCTTC
>TRBJ1-1|TRBV12-3/TRBV12-4|NA|many
CASSSGKKDIEAFF
TGTGCCAGCAGTTCCGGCAAGAAGGACATTGAAGCTTTCTTT
>TRBJ2-2|TRBV7-3|NA|NA
CASSSQGTGGLFF
TGTGCCAGCAGCTCCCAGGGTACCGGGGGGCTGTTTTTT
>TRBJ1-2|TRBV6-1|NA|many
CASSRTESNYGYTF
TGTGCCAGCAGTCGGACAGAATCGAACTATGGCTACACCTTC
>TRBJ2-7|TRBV5-1|TRBD1|many
CASSLTGGRNEQYF
TGCGCCAGCAGCCTTACAGGGGGTAGGAACGAGCAGTACTTC
>TRBJ1-1|TRBV28|TRBD1|many
CASSPISPTGATEAFF
TGTGCCAGCAGCCCGATCTCCCCAACAGGGGCCACTGAAGCTTTCTTT
>TRBJ2-2|TRBV27|NA|many
CASSFFQGLNTGELFF
TGTGCCAGCAGTTTTTTCCAAGGCCTGAACACCGGGGAGCTGTTTTTT
>TRBJ2-7|TRBV27|TRBD1|many
CASSLRQGQLYEQYF
TGTGCCAGCAGTTTAAGACAGGGCCAACTCTACGAGCAGTACTTC
>TRBJ2-7|TRBV20-1|NA|many
CSARERRVLPHEQYF
TGCAGTGCTAGAGAACGCCGGGTCCTCCCCCACGAGCAGTACTTC
>TRBJ1-6|TRBV19|NA|many
CASKDKNSPLHF
TGTGCCAGTAAGGACAAGAATTCACCCCTCCACTTT
>TRBJ1-1|TRBV5-4|TRBD1|many
CASSWGRQGMNTEAFF
TGTGCCAGCAGCTGGGGTCGACAGGGGATGAACACTGAAGCTTTCTTT
>TRBJ1-1|TRBV29-1|NA|many
CSARGLNTEAFF
TGCAGCGCACGCGGACTGAACACTGAAGCTTTCTTT
>TRBJ1-5|TRBV7-2|NA|few
CASSVRGPNQPQHF
TGTGCCAGCAGCGTCCGGGGCCCCAATCAGCCCCAGCATTTT
>TRBJ2-7|TRBV14|NA|many
CASSQFGGTVSYEQYF
TGTGCCAGCAGCCAATTTGGTGGGACGGTTTCCTACGAGCAGTACTTC
>TRBJ2-5|TRBV2|TRBD2|many
CASSSPSSREEDETQYF
TGTGCCAGCAGCTCACCTTCCTCGCGGGAGGAGGATGAGACCCAGTACTTC
>TRBJ1-2|TRBV19|NA|many
CASSLQEYGYTF
TGTGCCAGTAGTCTTCAGGAGTATGGCTACACCTTC
>TRBJ2-7|TRBV12-3/TRBV12-4|TRBD2|NA
CASSPGTSGRANYEQYF
TGTGCCAGCAGTCCCGGGACTAGCGGGAGAGCGAATTACGAGCAGTACTTC
>TRBJ1-1|TRBV15|NA|many
CATSRVSSTEAFF
TGTGCCACCAGCAGAGTCTCGAGCACTGAAGCTTTCTTT
>TRBJ2-7|TRBV27|TRBD2|many
CASSLGGGINEQYF
TGTGCCAGCAGTTTGGGCGGGGGGATCAACGAGCAGTACTTC
>TRBJ2-7|TRBV20-1|NA|many
CSARIPRASPYEQYF
TGCAGTGCTAGGATTCCCCGGGCTAGCCCCTACGAGCAGTACTTC
>TRBJ2-7|TRBV20-1|NA|many
CSARGLATSSYEQYF
TGCAGTGCTAGAGGGCTAGCGACAAGCTCCTACGAGCAGTACTTC
>TRBJ1-5|TRBV6-1|NA|many
CASSDDIGGRQPQHF
TGTGCCAGCAGCGATGACATAGGGGGTCGTCAGCCCCAGCATTTT
>TRBJ2-2|TRBV11-1|TRBD2|few
CASSPPSGSSSGELFF
TGTGCCAGCAGCCCCCCTAGCGGGAGTTCATCCGGGGAGCTGTTTTTT
>TRBJ2-6|TRBV19|NA|many
CASSGGPGANVLTF
TGTGCCAGTAGTGGCGGGCCTGGGGCCAACGTCCTGACTTTC
>TRBJ1-1|TRBV15|NA|many
CATSRDEGSTEAFF
TGTGCCACCAGCAGAGATGAGGGGTCCACTGAAGCTTTCTTT
>TRBJ1-1|TRBV30|NA|many
CAGTHRNTEAFF
TGTGCCGGAACACACAGAAACACTGAAGCTTTCTTT
>TRBJ2-6|TRBV5-1|NA|many
CASSVGTGANVLTF
TGCGCCAGCAGCGTGGGGACTGGGGCCAACGTCCTGACTTTC
>TRBJ2-5|TRBV5-1|NA|many
CASSWRETQYF
TGCGCCAGCAGCTGGAGGGAGACCCAGTACTTC
>TRBJ2-5|TRBV12-3/TRBV12-4|NA|many
CASKPNRVGETQYF
TGTGCCAGTAAACCGAACAGGGTCGGCGAGACCCAGTACTTC
>TRBJ2-6|TRBV19|NA|many
CASNRVAGANVLTF
TGTGCCAGTAACAGGGTGGCTGGGGCCAACGTCCTGACTTTC
>TRBJ2-2|TRBV5-1|NA|many
CASSLDVGTGELFF
TGCGCCAGCAGCTTGGACGTTGGCACCGGGGAGCTGTTTTTT
>TRBJ2-7|TRBV27|TRBD1|few
CASSAWGQGPYEQYF
TGTGCCAGCAGTGCGTGGGGACAGGGCCCCTACGAGCAGTACTTC
>TRBJ1-2|TRBV29-1|NA|many
CSARLAVGYGYTF
TGCAGCGCCCGACTGGCCGTGGGCTATGGCTACACCTTC
>TRBJ1-1|TRBV6-2/TRBV6-3|NA|many
CASSWVPNTEAFF
TGTGCCAGCAGTTGGGTTCCGAACACTGAAGCTTTCTTT
>TRBJ2-2|TRBV6-2/TRBV6-3|NA|many
CASSYYGSATSNTGELFF
TGTGCCAGCAGTTACTACGGCTCTGCGACTTCCAACACCGGGGAGCTGTTTTTT
>TRBJ1-1|TRBV4-1|NA|many
CASRASVNTEAFF
TGCGCCAGCAGAGCCTCTGTGAACACTGAAGCTTTCTTT